Described below is a single T cell receptor beta chain sequence and its context. This entry belongs to a study of T cells expressing NK-cell markers. Turning to the study itself: There were seven HCMV-seropositive donors and one seronegative donor among the eight sequenced.

TCRdb re-analyzed the 5' RACE reads; it lists each CDR3 protein once, without DNA. This sample carries roughly 280,000 distinct CDR3 sequences, with 0.39% going to the ten biggest clones. The germline V gene has CDR1 SQVTM and CDR2 ANQGSEA. This CDR3 is 16 amino acids long. The TCR comes from a man aged 18 to 35 in good health. The sequenced material came from blood T cells: a sorted CD56 or NKG2C T cell subset, CD4+ or CD8+ T cells, or bulk PBMC T cells (not recorded which). The genes are TRBV29-1 and TRBJ2-7; TCRdb calls TRBD2, which cannot be checked without DNA. The CDR3 loop reads CSAVRASGRTSYEQYF.